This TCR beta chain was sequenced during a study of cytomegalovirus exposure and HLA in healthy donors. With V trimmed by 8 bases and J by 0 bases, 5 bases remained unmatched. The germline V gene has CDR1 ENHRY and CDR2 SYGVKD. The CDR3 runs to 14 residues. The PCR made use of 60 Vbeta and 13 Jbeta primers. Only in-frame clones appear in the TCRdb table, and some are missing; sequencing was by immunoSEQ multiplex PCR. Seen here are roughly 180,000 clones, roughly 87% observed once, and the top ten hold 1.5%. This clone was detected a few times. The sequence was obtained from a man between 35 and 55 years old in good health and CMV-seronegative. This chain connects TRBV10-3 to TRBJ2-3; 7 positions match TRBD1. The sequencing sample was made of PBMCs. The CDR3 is CAIGTVESTDTQYF. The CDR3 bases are TGTGCCATCGGGACAGTGGAAAGCACAGATACGCAGTATTTT.